The sequence of this T cell receptor beta chain was determined in a study of CD8 T cells in Susac syndrome. The V and J ends lost 3 bases and 9 bases respectively, with 9 bases between them. This CDR3 has 11 amino acids. CDR1 and CDR2 (germline): SQVTM, ANQGSEA. Random hexamers primed reverse transcription of about 0.45 to 1 ug RNA. From the immunoSEQ multiplex PCR reads, TCRdb called clonotypes with MiXCR, one entry per CDR3 protein. This sample yields around 130,000 distinct CDR3 sequences, of which 94% are seen a single time; 0.095% to 0.1% belongs to the top ten. Sequencing was done on a sample of CD4+ T cells from PBMCs. V gene TRBV29-1 combines with J gene TRBJ2-1; no clear D gene. The clonotype originates from a human donor in good health. CDR3 DNA: TGCAGCGTTGAGTTGGGTGCTGAGCAGTTCTTC. This sequence encodes CSVELGAEQFF.